This T cell receptor (beta chain) is drawn from a study of identifying expanded T cells in peripheral blood. Profiling relied on immunoSEQ multiplex PCR, and the TCRdb table lists in-frame clones only, not all of them. The data show around 91,000 clones, about 87% seen once. During the collection period, no donor immune events like infections were recorded. Trimming took off 0 bases at V and 0 bases at J, with 7 bases between the two ends. This CDR3 has 16 amino acids. The germline V gene encodes CDR1 SGHDT and CDR2 YYEEEE. The TCR originated in a person between 18 and 69 years old in good health. The V and J genes are TRBV5-6 and TRBJ1-6, with D unclear. Sample: blood. This chain's CDR3 is CASSLGHRSYNSPLHF. The DNA for the CDR3 is TGTGCCAGCAGCTTGGGACATCGCTCCTATAATTCACCCCTCCACTTT. Supplemented by reference TRBV5-6 and TRBJ1-6, the full variable domain reads DAGVTQSPTHLIKTRGQQVTLRCSPKSGHDTVSWYQQALGQGPQFIFQYYEEEERQRGNFPDRFSGHQFPNYSSELNVNALLLGDSALYLCASSLGHRSYNSPLHFGNGTRLTVT.